One and the same sample provided the 30 T cell receptor beta chains below, sequenced in a study of blood T cell repertoires in COVID-19. Repertoires were generated with immunoSEQ multiplex PCR, while TCRdb's copy carries only in-frame clones and drops some. The profile shows about 140,000 clones, approximately 80% of them singletons. Sequences were obtained from PBMCs or T cells enriched from blood (not recorded which). These receptors were collected from a woman in her fifties or sixties who had recovered from COVID-19.

V gene TRBV6-6 combines with J gene TRBJ1-4; 10 bases align to TRBD1. Trimming cost V 6 bases and J 7 bases; bases outside gene matches: 2. The CDR3 contains 13 residues. CDR1 is MNHNY, CDR2 SVGAGI, per germline (reference sequence). Here the CDR3 DNA reads TGTGCCAGCAGGGGGACAGGGGCTGAAAAACTGTTTTTT. It specifies CASRGTGAEKLFF.

The V and J genes are TRBV13 and TRBJ2-2, with 7 bases lining up with TRBD1. V lost 4 bases, J lost 0 bases, and 11 bases stayed unmatched. CDR3 length: 18 residues. CDR1 is PRHDT and CDR2 is FYEKMQ in the germline V gene (reference sequence). The CDR3 region is CASSSTFDRVTNTGELFF. The CDR3 DNA follows: TGTGCCAGCAGCTCGACCTTTGACAGGGTGACGAACACCGGGGAGCTGTTTTTT.

The chain has TRBV11-1 and TRBJ1-1, with D uncertain. In germline, CDR1 is SGHAT, CDR2 FQDESV (reference sequence). V was trimmed by 4 bases and J by 6 bases, leaving 18 bases between them. There are 15 residues in the CDR3. CDR3 in amino acids: CASSSLRPSLPEAFF. The CDR3 DNA reads TGTGCCAGCAGCTCCCTCCGTCCCTCGCTACCTGAAGCTTTCTTT. Full variable domain (rest looked up from reference TRBV11-1 and TRBJ1-1): EAEVAQSPRYKITEKSQAVAFWCDPISGHATLYWYRQILGQGPELLVQFQDESVVDDSQLPKDRFSAERLKGVDSTLKIQPAELGDSAMYLCASSSLRPSLPEAFFGQGTRLTVV.

V and J are TRBV28 and TRBJ1-2; 9 positions match TRBD1. The germline V gene encodes CDR1 MDHEN and CDR2 SYDVKM. This CDR3 contains 14 residues. The V segment lost 6 bases and the J segment 10 bases; nucleotides outside the gene matches: 12. CDR3 coding DNA: TGTGCCAGCAGCCCTCCCGGGACAGGGAGATCCTACACCTTC. Its protein is CASSPPGTGRSYTF.

The chain joins TRBV6-5 to TRBJ2-5; tentative D call: TRBD2 (5 bases). V lost 6 bases and J 4 bases, leaving 12 bases between the germline ends. This CDR3 is built from 13 residues. Per germline, CDR1 MNHEY and CDR2 SVGAGI. CDR3 loop: CASRREIGETQYF. Written as DNA, the CDR3 is TGTGCCAGCAGGAGGGAAATCGGAGAGACCCAGTACTTC.

This chain connects TRBV7-9 to TRBJ1-2; perhaps TRBD1 as D (5 bases). CDR3 length: 15 residues. From germline, CDR1 is SEHNR and CDR2 FQNEAQ (reference sequence). V lost 6 bases and J lost 4, with 18 bases in between. The CDR3, as DNA: TGTGCCAGCAGACGGGGGGTAGGGAAGGGCTATGGCTACACCTTC. Translation gives CASRRGVGKGYGYTF.

J is TRBJ1-2 and V is TRBV11-3; D gene ambiguous. Trimming pared 5 bases from V and 6 bases from J, leaving 13 bases between. The CDR3 consists of 13 residues. CDR1 is SGHNT and CDR2 is YENEEA in the germline V gene. The CDR3 reads CASSPTHGDGYTF. The DNA for the CDR3 is TGTGCCAGCAGCCCCACGCACGGAGATGGCTACACCTTC.

This chain links TRBV15 with TRBJ1-2; possible D gene TRBD1, 6 bases. The V end lost 5 bases, the J end lost 3 bases, and 19 bases lay between the germline ends. This CDR3 region has 16 residues. CDR1 and CDR2 from the germline V gene are LNHNV and YYDKDF (reference sequence). CDR3 coding DNA: TGTGCCACCAGCTCACTCCCGGGACACCGTGACTATGGCTACACCTTC. Residues: CATSSLPGHRDYGYTF.

V gene TRBV30 combines with J gene TRBJ1-2, with D maybe TRBD1 (6 bases). Trimming left V 1 base short and J 5 bases short, with 17 bases between. CDR3 length: 15 residues. Per the germline V gene, CDR1 is GTSNPN and CDR2 is SVGIG (reference sequence). DNA for the CDR3: TGTGCCTGGAGTGCAAATACAGGGTCCGGTTATGGCTACACCTTC. It is translated as CAWSANTGSGYGYTF.

The chain joins TRBV29-1 to TRBJ1-6, with 7 bases that match TRBD1. Germline trimming cut 6 bases from V and 8 bases from J; bases unmatched to any gene: 7. Per germline, CDR1 SQVTM and CDR2 ANQGSEA. This CDR3 has 13 amino acids. CDR3 sequence: CSVATGTDSPLHF. The CDR3 nucleotides read TGCAGCGTGGCGACAGGGACGGATTCACCCCTCCACTTT.

The rearrangement uses TRBV11-2 and TRBJ2-1; no firm D call. Germline values: CDR1 SGHAT, CDR2 FQNNGV. The V and J ends lost 4 bases and 0 bases respectively, with 10 bases between them. This CDR3 is 15 amino acids long. The CDR3 is CASSSLRSSYNEQFF. The CDR3, as DNA: TGTGCCAGCAGCTCACTCCGGAGCTCCTACAATGAGCAGTTCTTC.

The chain is built from TRBV7-9 and TRBJ2-1; the D gene is possibly TRBD2 (6 bases). This CDR3 comprises 18 residues. From germline, CDR1 is SEHNR and CDR2 FQNEAQ (reference sequence). V was pared by 5 bases and J by 0 bases, with 20 bases between. The CDR3 region has the DNA TGTGCCAGCAGCGCCACCCCGGGGACTTCCAGCTCCTACAATGAGCAGTTCTTC. Encoded protein: CASSATPGTSSSYNEQFF.

This sequence joins TRBV28 and TRBJ2-1; 11 nucleotides align to TRBD1. J lost 8 bases, V lost 2 bases, and 5 bases had no gene match. This CDR3 is 15 amino acids long. CDR1 is MDHEN, CDR2 SYDVKM, per germline. In nucleotides, the CDR3 is TGTGCCAGCAGTTTAGGGGGACAGGGGGGTGATGAGCAGTTCTTC. It codes for CASSLGGQGGDEQFF.

The chain has TRBV19 and TRBJ2-3; 9 bases align to TRBD2. In germline, CDR1 is LNHDA, CDR2 SQIVND (reference sequence). The length of the CDR3 is 16 residues. With 4 bases clipped from V and 1 base from J, the junction kept 6 bases outside the gene matches. CDR3 amino acids: CASSKLKRGGTDTQYF. The CDR3, as DNA: TGTGCCAGTAGTAAACTGAAGCGGGGGGGCACAGATACGCAGTATTTT. Variable domain in full (rest from reference TRBV19 and TRBJ2-3): DGGITQSPKYLFRKEGQNVTLSCEQNLNHDAMYWYRQDPGQGLRLIYYSQIVNDFQKGDIAEGYSVSREKKESFPLTVTSAQKNPTAFYLCASSKLKRGGTDTQYFGPGTRLTVL.

The V gene is TRBV28, the J gene TRBJ1-4; 9 nucleotides line up with TRBD1. CDR1 MDHEN and CDR2 SYDVKM come from the germline V gene. This CDR3 is 13 amino acids long. J was trimmed by 7 bases and V by 10 bases; bases with no gene match: 7. Here the CDR3 reads CATRQGVTEKLFF. The CDR3 coding sequence is TGTGCCACTCGACAGGGGGTGACTGAAAAACTGTTTTTT.

This chain joins TRBV12-3 or TRBV12-4 and TRBJ1-2; 9 bases agree with TRBD1. V gave up 6 bases and J gave up 8 bases; unmatched junction bases: 7. This CDR3 has 13 amino acids. CDR3 in amino acids: CASSLGTGWGYTF. The CDR3 region has the DNA TGTGCCAGCAGCCTCGGGACAGGGTGGGGCTACACCTTC.

This clone was observed a handful of times. The chain employs TRBV19 and TRBJ2-3, with 7 bases that match TRBD2. V gave up 4 bases and J gave up 1 base; unmatched junction bases: 5. CDR3 length equals 15 residues. Germline CDR1 reads LNHDA; CDR2 reads SQIVND (reference sequence). For the CDR3, the DNA is TGTGCCAGTAGTAGGACTAGAAGTGGCACAGATACGCAGTATTTT. Translated, it gives CASSRTRSGTDTQYF.

The rearrangement links TRBV11-2 to TRBJ1-2; 8 bases fit TRBD1. CDR3 size: 14 residues. The germline V gene encodes CDR1 SGHAT and CDR2 FQNNGV. The V and J ends lost 6 bases and 2 bases, in that order; junction bases with no gene match: 5. CDR3 nucleotides: TGTGCCAGCAGTTTCGACAGGGGAAACTATGGCTACACCTTC. Translating gives CASSFDRGNYGYTF.

As for this clone: Other nucleotide sequences from this sample produce the same CDR3. V gene TRBV5-1 combines with J gene TRBJ2-2, with TRBD1 matching over 7 bases. Germline V gene data show CDR1 as SGHRS and CDR2 as YFSETQ. The ends lost 4 bases at V and 0 bases at J; junction bases unmatched: 3. This CDR3 region has 15 residues. CDR3 sequence: CASSRDRANTGELFF. DNA for the CDR3: TGCGCCAGCAGCCGCGACAGGGCGAACACCGGGGAGCTGTTTTTT.

This sequence joins TRBV23-1 and TRBJ1-3; TRBD1 matches at 8 bases. Being an ORF, TRBV23-1 has a function that is uncertain. Trimming at V came to 6 bases and at J to 0 bases, leaving 4 bases not matched to a gene. The CDR3 sequence is 15 residues long. In DNA, the CDR3 is TGCGCCAGCAGGAACACAGGGGGCTCTGGAAACACCATATATTTT. Translated: CASRNTGGSGNTIYF.

V gene TRBV5-1 combines with J gene TRBJ2-5; D may be TRBD1 (7 bases). Germline V CDR1 and CDR2: SGHRS, YFSETQ. Trimming took off 0 bases at V and 5 bases at J, with 17 bases between the two ends. CDR3 size: 16 residues. The CDR3 DNA reads TGCGCCAGCAGCTTGGCGGTACAGGAGGGACAGGAGACCCAGTACTTC. Its translation is CASSLAVQEGQETQYF. Supplemented by reference TRBV5-1 and TRBJ2-5, the full variable domain reads KAGVTQTPRYLIKTRGQQVTLSCSPISGHRSVSWYQQTPGQGLQFLFEYFSETQRNKGNFPGRFSGRQFSNSRSEMNVSTLELGDSALYLCASSLAVQEGQETQYFGPGTRLLVL.

The sample holds a few counts of this clone. The chain carries TRBV3-1 (or the pseudogene TRBV3-2) and TRBJ1-6, with TRBD1 identical over 7 bases. CDR1 LGHDT and CDR2 YNNKEL come from the germline V gene (reference sequence). V was clipped by 0 bases and J by 0 bases; unmatched bases: 14. This CDR3 has 21 amino acids. The CDR3 sequence is CASSQDPWTGAQSSYNSPLHF. Here the CDR3 DNA reads TGTGCCAGCAGCCAAGACCCTTGGACAGGAGCCCAAAGCTCCTATAATTCACCCCTCCACTTT.

The chain has TRBV7-2 and TRBJ1-2; TRBD1 aligns across 10 bases. The CDR3 has 15 amino acids. Germline V gives CDR1 SGHTA, CDR2 FQGNSA. Germline trimming cut 1 base from V and 4 bases from J; bases unmatched to any gene: 3. CDR3 bases: TGTGCCAGCAGCTTAGGGGGACAGGGGTCCTATGGCTACACCTTC. Its translation: CASSLGGQGSYGYTF. Filled out from reference TRBV7-2 and TRBJ1-2, the complete variable domain reads GAGVSQSPSNKVTEKGKDVELRCDPISGHTALYWYRQSLGQGLEFLIYFQGNSAPDKSGLPSDRFSAERTGGSVSTLTIQRTQQEDSAVYLCASSLGGQGSYGYTFGSGTRLTVV.

The rearrangement uses TRBV6-5 and TRBJ1-2; perhaps TRBD1 as D (5 bases). V was shortened by 9 bases and J by 7 bases, with 12 bases between the two germline ends. Germline assignment: CDR1 MNHEY and CDR2 SVGAGI. The CDR3 has 11 residues. The chain's CDR3 is CARGDSFGYTF. The CDR3 coding sequence is TGTGCCAGGGGCGACAGTTTTGGCTACACCTTC.

The CDR3, as DNA: TGTGCCAGCAGTCCAACCCAGGGGGCCTATGGCTACACCTTC. Encoded protein: CASSPTQGAYGYTF. This chain connects TRBV6-5 to TRBJ1-2; 8 nucleotides line up with TRBD1. Germline CDR1 reads MNHEY; CDR2 reads SVGAGI. The junction had 6 bases not matched to a gene; V was cut back by 5 bases and J by 4 bases. This CDR3 spans 14 amino acids.

The rearrangement joins TRBV7-2 to TRBJ2-7; 10 bases match TRBD1. V dropped 4 bases and J dropped 2; count of bases not matched to a gene: 14. Germline CDR1 is SGHTA and CDR2 is FQGNSA. This CDR3 contains 18 residues. The CDR3 here is CASSSNYHPGQGPYEQYV. The CDR3 DNA reads TGTGCCAGCAGCTCGAACTATCACCCGGGACAGGGGCCCTACGAGCAGTACGTC.

The chain has TRBV6-5 and TRBJ1-5, with D possibly TRBD1 on 5 matching bases. The germline V and J ends were trimmed by 2 bases and 6 bases, with 8 bases remaining between them. The germline V gene encodes CDR1 MNHEY and CDR2 SVGAGI. CDR3 size: 13 residues. The CDR3: CASSYRGGQPQHF. CDR3 in DNA: TGTGCCAGCAGTTACCGCGGGGGTCAGCCCCAGCATTTT.

The chain couples TRBV5-1 to TRBJ1-2, with TRBD1 identical over 8 bases. CDR3 size: 14 residues. The J segment lost 6 bases and the V segment lost 0 bases, leaving 4 bases of the junction unmatched. The germline CDR1 and CDR2 sequences are SGHRS and YFSETQ. The CDR3, as DNA: TGCGCCAGCAGCTTGGCAGGGGGCGCAAATGGCTACACCTTC. This gives the protein CASSLAGGANGYTF.

The V call is TRBV9, the J call TRBJ2-3, with D tentatively TRBD2 (5 bases). The length of the CDR3 is 14 residues. Germline CDR1 reads SGDLS; CDR2 reads YYNGEE. V dropped 1 base and J dropped 5 bases, with 11 bases sitting between them. CDR3 region: CASSVHSGGDTQYF. As DNA, the CDR3 is TGTGCCAGCAGCGTACATAGTGGAGGAGATACGCAGTATTTT.

The count of this clone is one. This chain links TRBV10-2 with TRBJ2-7; TRBD1 is a possible D gene (8 bases). Germline lookup yields CDR1 WSHSY and CDR2 SAAADI. The CDR3 extends over 14 amino acids. Trimming pared 4 bases from V and 3 bases from J, leaving 13 bases between. CDR3 DNA sequence: TGCGCCAGCAGTGGGACAGGGAGGGGCTACGAGCAGTACGTC. It specifies CASSGTGRGYEQYV.